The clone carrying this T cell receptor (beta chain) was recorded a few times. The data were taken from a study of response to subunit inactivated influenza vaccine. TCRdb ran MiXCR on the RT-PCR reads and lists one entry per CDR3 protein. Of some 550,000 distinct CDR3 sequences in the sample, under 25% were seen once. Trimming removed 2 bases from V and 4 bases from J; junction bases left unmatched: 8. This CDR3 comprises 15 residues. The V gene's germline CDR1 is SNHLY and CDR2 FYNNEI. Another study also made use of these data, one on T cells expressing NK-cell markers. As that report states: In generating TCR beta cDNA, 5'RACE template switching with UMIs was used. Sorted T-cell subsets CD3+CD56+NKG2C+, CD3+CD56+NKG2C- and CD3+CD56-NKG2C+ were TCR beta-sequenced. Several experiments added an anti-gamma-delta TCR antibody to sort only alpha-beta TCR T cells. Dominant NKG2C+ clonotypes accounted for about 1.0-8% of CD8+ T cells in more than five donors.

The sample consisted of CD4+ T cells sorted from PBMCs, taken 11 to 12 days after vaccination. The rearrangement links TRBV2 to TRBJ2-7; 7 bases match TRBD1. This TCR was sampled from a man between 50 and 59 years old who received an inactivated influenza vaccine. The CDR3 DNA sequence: TGTGCCAGCAGTGAAAGGGCGACAGGGTTTTACGAGCAGTACTTC. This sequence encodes CASSERATGFYEQYF.